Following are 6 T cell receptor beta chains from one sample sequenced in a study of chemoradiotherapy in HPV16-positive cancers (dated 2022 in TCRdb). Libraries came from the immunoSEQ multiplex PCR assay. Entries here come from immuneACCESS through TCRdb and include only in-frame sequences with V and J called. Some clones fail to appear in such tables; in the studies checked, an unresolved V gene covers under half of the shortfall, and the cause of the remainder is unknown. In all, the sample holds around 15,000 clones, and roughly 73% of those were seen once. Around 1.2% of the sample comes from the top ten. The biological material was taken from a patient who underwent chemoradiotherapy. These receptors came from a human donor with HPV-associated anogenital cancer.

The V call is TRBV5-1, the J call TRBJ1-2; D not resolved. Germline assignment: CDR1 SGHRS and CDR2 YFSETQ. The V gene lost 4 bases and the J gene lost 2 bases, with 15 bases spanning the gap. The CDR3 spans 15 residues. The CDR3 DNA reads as TGCGCCAGCAGCCAACTCGGGGAGAGCAACTATGGCTACACCTTC. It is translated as CASSQLGESNYGYTF.

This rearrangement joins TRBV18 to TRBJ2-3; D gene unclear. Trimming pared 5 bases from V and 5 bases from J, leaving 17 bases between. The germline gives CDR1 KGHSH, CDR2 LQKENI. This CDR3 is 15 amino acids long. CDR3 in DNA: TGTGCCAGCTCAACGATTTTCCCGGAATTAGATACGCAGTATTTT. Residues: CASSTIFPELDTQYF.

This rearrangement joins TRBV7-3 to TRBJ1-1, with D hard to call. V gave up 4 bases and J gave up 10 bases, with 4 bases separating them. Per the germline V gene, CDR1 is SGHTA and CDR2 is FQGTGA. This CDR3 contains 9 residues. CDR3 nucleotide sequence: TGTGCCAGCAGCTCAGGAGCTTTCTTT. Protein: CASSSGAFF.

The CDR3 sequence: CSVVVSTAGRTEAFF. In nucleotides, the CDR3 is TGCAGCGTTGTTGTCTCCACCGCAGGTCGGACTGAAGCTTTCTTT. The J gene is TRBJ1-1, the V gene TRBV29-1; no clear D. Trimming left V 4 bases short and J 5 bases short, with 20 bases between. The CDR3 has 15 residues. CDR1 and CDR2 (germline): SQVTM, ANQGSEA.

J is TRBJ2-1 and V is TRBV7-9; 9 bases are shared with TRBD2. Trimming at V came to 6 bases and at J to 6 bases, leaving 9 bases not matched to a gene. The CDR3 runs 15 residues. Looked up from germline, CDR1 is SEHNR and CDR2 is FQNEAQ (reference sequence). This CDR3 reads CASRSWTAGGNEQFF. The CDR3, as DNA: TGTGCCAGCAGGTCATGGACAGCGGGGGGCAATGAGCAGTTCTTC.

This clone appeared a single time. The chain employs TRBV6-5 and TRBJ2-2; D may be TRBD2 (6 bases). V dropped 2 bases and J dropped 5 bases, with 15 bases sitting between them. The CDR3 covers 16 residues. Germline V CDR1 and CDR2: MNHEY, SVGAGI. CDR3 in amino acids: CASSYEPGARTGELFF. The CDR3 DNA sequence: TGTGCCAGCAGTTACGAACCGGGAGCCAGAACCGGGGAGCTGTTTTTT.